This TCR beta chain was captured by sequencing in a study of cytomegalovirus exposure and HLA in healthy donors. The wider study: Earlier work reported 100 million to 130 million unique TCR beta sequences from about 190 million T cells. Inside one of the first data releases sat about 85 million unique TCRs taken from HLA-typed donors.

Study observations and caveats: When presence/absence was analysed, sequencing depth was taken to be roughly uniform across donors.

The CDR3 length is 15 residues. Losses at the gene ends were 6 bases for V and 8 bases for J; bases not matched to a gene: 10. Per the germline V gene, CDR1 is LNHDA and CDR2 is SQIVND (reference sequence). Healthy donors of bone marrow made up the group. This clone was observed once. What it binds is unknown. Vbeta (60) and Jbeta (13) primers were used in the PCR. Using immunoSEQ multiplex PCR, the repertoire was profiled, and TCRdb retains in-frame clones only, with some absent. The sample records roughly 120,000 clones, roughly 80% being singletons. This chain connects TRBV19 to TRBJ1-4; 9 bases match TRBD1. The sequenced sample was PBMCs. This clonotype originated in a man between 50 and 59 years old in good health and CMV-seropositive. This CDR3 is CASRRSRTGVEKLFF. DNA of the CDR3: TGTGCCAGTAGGAGGTCACGGACAGGGGTCGAAAAACTGTTTTTT.